This TCR beta chain was sequenced in a study of CXCR3-negative and CXCR3-positive naive CD8 T cells. Looked up from germline, CDR1 is SGHVS and CDR2 is FQNEAQ. The CDR3 is made up of 12 amino acids. Study observations and caveats: Memory CD8+ cells showed much lower diversity, while both naive subsets displayed comparably high diversity. Both naive subsets carried similar amounts of surface CD5, so TCR strength was inferred from TRB CDR3 properties.

Researchers prepared the TRB cDNA libraries using 5' RACE with UMI labels. TCRdb re-called the 5' RACE reads and shows each CDR3 protein once, DNA omitted. With over 45,000 distinct CDR3 sequences in the sample, the ten largest clones hold around 16%. A word on this clonotype: No antigen is known for it.

V and J are TRBV7-8 and TRBJ2-7. The TCR comes from a human donor in good health. Some clones in this sample may be carry-over from other donors' samples. Sequenced sample: memory CD8+ T cells from blood. The CDR3 sequence: CASSETTYEQYF.